This T cell receptor (beta chain) was retrieved from a study of blood T cell repertoires in COVID-19. Study context: The samples span acute and convalescent COVID-19 from the United States, Italy and Spain. T cells, B-cell-depleted T cells, or PBMCs supplied cDNA or gDNA.

Sequencing was performed with immunoSEQ multiplex PCR; in TCRdb, only in-frame clones are kept and a portion is missing. The sample holds some 200,000 clones; 75% to 90% are singletons and the top ten take more than 2%. CDR3 length equals 17 residues. V lost 0 bases, J lost 4 bases, and 9 bases stayed unmatched. CDR1 is LGHNA and CDR2 is YNFKEQ in the germline V gene. This clone came up a few times. V gene TRBV4-2 combines with J gene TRBJ1-1, with 9 bases aligning to TRBD1. This receptor was taken from a woman aged 25 to 39 who had recovered from COVID-19. Material: PBMCs or T cells enriched from blood (not recorded which). The CDR3 region is CASSQELLRDRATEAFF. CDR3 nucleotide sequence: TGTGCCAGCAGCCAAGAATTGCTACGGGACAGGGCCACTGAAGCTTTCTTT.